This record looks at one TCR beta chain sequence and its context. Its antigen is not known. The starting material, graft tissue, was processed to release intraepithelial and lamina propria lymphocytes. The table came from immunoSEQ multiplex PCR; TCRdb's copy has only in-frame clones and leaves some out. The repertoire consists of approximately 18,000 clones, with around three quarters occurring once and the leading ten covering 7.5% to 9%. This entry is derived from a study of graft-versus-host responses after intestinal transplantation. Study-wide background: All of the recipients had induction that used anti-thymocyte globulin, then tacrolimus and steroids for two to four years.

CDR3 length equals 19 residues. V lost 5 bases and J lost 5, with 25 bases in between. Looked up from germline, CDR1 is KGHSH and CDR2 is LQKENI. Study-level findings and limits: Recipient marrow held GvH clones, some first seen in ileum or blood.

The receptor comes from a human patient who received an intestinal transplant, so some T cells may come from the graft donor. The rearrangement links TRBV18 to TRBJ2-6; weak D call: TRBD1 (6 bases). The material was ileum tissue, obtained 450 to 490 days after intestinal transplant. The CDR3: CASSNTRDIYKSRANVLTF. For the CDR3, the DNA is TGTGCCAGCTCAAACACCAGGGACATTTACAAAAGTCGGGCCAACGTCCTGACTTTC.